This T cell receptor beta chain appears in the sequencing data of a study of CD8+ T cells in alopecia areata. Treatment of the sample: oral pan-JAK inhibitor, 5-10 mg twice daily. This clone was observed a handful of times. RNA was isolated and reverse transcribed to cDNA, the sequencing template. Some clones are missing from TCRdb's copy, which holds only in-frame ones; the method was immunoSEQ multiplex PCR. The sample includes roughly 200,000 clones, approximately 38% seen only once; the top ten take more than 0.4%. This CDR3 spans 15 amino acids. Trimming removed 2 bases at V and 0 bases at J, with 10 bases between. Germline lookup yields CDR1 SGHRS and CDR2 YFSETQ.

This TCR derives from a human donor with alopecia areata. The sample in question was CD4+ T cells sorted from blood, obtained at roughly week 30, from a patient treated with tofacitinib. The gene calls are TRBV5-1 and TRBJ2-3; D is possibly TRBD2 (5 bases). The CDR3 coding sequence is TGCGCCAGCAGCTTACTAGAGCCTAGCACAGATACGCAGTATTTT. Residues: CASSLLEPSTDTQYF.